Sequencing of this TCR beta chain was carried out in a study of blood T cell repertoires in COVID-19. Adults between roughly 18 and 95 years of age took part from fewer than 30 US areas. The repertoire was sequenced with immunoSEQ multiplex PCR; TCRdb's copy has only in-frame clones and lacks some. The profile covers roughly 140,000 clones, with about 87% appearing a single time and roughly 3.9% taken by the ten largest. This sequence originates from a man aged 50 to 60 in a cohort exposed to, infected with or recovered from COVID-19 (not recorded which). What was sequenced was PBMCs or T cells enriched from blood (not recorded which).

Here the CDR3 reads CASSPDRGPYTDTQYF. Written as DNA, the CDR3 is TGCGCCAGCAGCCCGGACAGGGGCCCCTACACAGATACGCAGTATTTT. The chain combines TRBV5-1 with TRBJ2-3; 9 positions agree with TRBD1. V was pared by 4 bases and J by 2 bases, with 8 bases of the junction left unmatched. The CDR3 sequence is 16 residues long. Germline loops: CDR1 SGHRS, CDR2 YFSETQ.